These 20 T cell receptor beta chains share one sample of origin, sequenced in a study of cytomegalovirus exposure and HLA in healthy donors. PCR involved 60 Vbeta and 13 Jbeta primers. The method was immunoSEQ multiplex PCR; TCRdb's version includes in-frame clones alone and lacks a portion of them. The data hold roughly 100,000 clones, with around 86% observed a single time. The source material was PBMCs. The receptors stem from a man under 40 in good health and CMV-seropositive.

The chain recombines TRBV7-2 with TRBJ2-5; 7 bases match TRBD1. CDR1 is SGHTA, CDR2 FQGNSA, per germline. After removal of 5 bases from V and 3 bases from J, the junction contained 6 bases not matched to a gene. The CDR3 is 14 amino acids. The CDR3 DNA follows: TGTGCCAGCAGCCCTCGACAGGGTGAAGAGACCCAGTACTTC. Encoded protein: CASSPRQGEETQYF.

The rearrangement links TRBV14 to TRBJ2-7, with 7 bases fitting TRBD2. V dropped 3 bases and J dropped 2; count of bases not matched to a gene: 4. This CDR3 is built from 14 residues. In germline, CDR1 is SGHDN, CDR2 FVKESK. The CDR3 nucleotides read TGTGCCAGCAGCCAGCGGGGGTCTCCCTACGAGCAGTACTTC. Protein product: CASSQRGSPYEQYF.

This clone was counted only a few times. The chain links TRBV13 to TRBJ2-3; 9 nucleotides line up with TRBD1. Germline V gives CDR1 PRHDT, CDR2 FYEKMQ (reference sequence). This CDR3 is built from 16 residues. The ends lost 3 bases at V and 1 base at J; junction bases unmatched: 5. CDR3 sequence reads: CASSFRRQGGTDTQYF. The CDR3 DNA reads as TGTGCCAGCAGCTTTCGGAGACAGGGGGGCACAGATACGCAGTATTTT.

To note about this clone: Germline and junction disagree at one end, which may indicate a read error. This chain uses TRBV7-9 with TRBJ1-1; D is perhaps TRBD1 (5 bases). The CDR3 is 14 amino acids. CDR1 SEHNR and CDR2 FQNEAQ come from the germline V gene (reference sequence). CDR3 sequence (DNA): TGTACCAGCAGCCGACGAGAGACAGACACTGAAGCTTTCTTT. Its protein is CTSSRRETDTEAFF.

The chain couples TRBV5-4 to TRBJ2-7; tentative D call: TRBD2 (5 bases). This CDR3 has 17 residues. CDR1 is SGHNT and CDR2 is YYREEE in the germline V gene (reference sequence). With 5 bases removed from V and 3 bases from J, the gap between germline ends came to 24 bases. CDR3 sequence reads: CASSPGEGRSSIYEQYF. For the CDR3, the DNA is TGTGCCAGCAGTCCTGGCGAGGGTAGGTCGTCAATCTACGAGCAGTACTTC. The variable domain in full, completed from reference TRBV5-4 and TRBJ2-7, reads ETGVTQSPTHLIKTRGQQVTLRCSSQSGHNTVSWYQQALGQGPQFIFQYYREEENGRGNFPPRFSGLQFPNYSSELNVNALELDDSALYLCASSPGEGRSSIYEQYFGPGTRLTVT.

This clone was recorded a few times. As DNA, the CDR3 is TGTGCCAGCAGCTTATCCGGAGGTACCTACGAGCAGTACTTC. It specifies CASSLSGGTYEQYF. V usage is TRBV7-8 and J usage is TRBJ2-7; tentatively, D is TRBD2 (5 bases). V shed 2 bases and J shed 2 bases, with 10 bases lying between them. Germline CDR1 SGHVS, CDR2 FQNEAQ. This CDR3 region has 14 residues.

The chain links TRBV7-2 to TRBJ1-1, with TRBD1 identical over 8 bases. This CDR3 is built from 14 residues. Germline V gives CDR1 SGHTA, CDR2 FQGNSA. V shed 4 bases and J 0 bases; nucleotides not matched to a gene: 1. The CDR3 region is CASSSDRVNTEAFF. The CDR3 region has the DNA TGTGCCAGCAGCTCGGACAGGGTGAACACTGAAGCTTTCTTT.

The rearrangement joins TRBV10-3 to TRBJ2-4, with TRBD1 matching over 7 bases. The CDR3 extends over 14 amino acids. Trimming removed 2 bases from V and 6 bases from J; junction bases left unmatched: 4. The germline gives CDR1 ENHRY, CDR2 SYGVKD. CDR3 DNA: TGTGCCATCAGTGAGGATGGGACAGCAAACATTCAGTACTTC. The encoded protein is CAISEDGTANIQYF.

This chain links TRBV4-1 with TRBJ1-5; perhaps TRBD1 as D (5 bases). Germline CDR1 and CDR2: MGHRA and YSYEKL. There are 14 residues in the CDR3. V was pared by 0 bases and J by 5 bases, with 8 bases between. CDR3 sequence: CASSQDWGDQPQHF. DNA of the CDR3: TGCGCCAGCAGCCAAGATTGGGGGGATCAGCCCCAGCATTTT.

This clone was seen more than once but under ten times. The chain links TRBV13 to TRBJ2-7; possible D gene TRBD2, 5 bases. Germline V gives CDR1 PRHDT, CDR2 FYEKMQ (reference sequence). V was pared by 6 bases and J by 1 base, with 13 bases between. The CDR3 is 14 amino acids. CDR3 sequence: CASRPPGISYEQYF. The CDR3 DNA reads TGTGCCAGCAGACCGCCGGGGATTTCCTACGAGCAGTACTTC.

This clone was detected once. The J gene is TRBJ2-1, the V gene TRBV6-4; the D gene is possibly TRBD1 (5 bases). The CDR3 consists of 14 residues. Trimming pared 2 bases from V and 7 bases from J, leaving 12 bases between. Germline V lookup: CDR1 MRHNA, CDR2 SNTAGT. For the CDR3, the DNA is TGTGCCAGCAGTGACCCAGGGTACGGGAATGAGCAGTTCTTC. This sequence encodes CASSDPGYGNEQFF.

J is TRBJ1-5 and V is TRBV2, with TRBD1 matching 8 bases. There are 14 residues in the CDR3. V was clipped by 6 bases and J by 6 bases; unmatched bases: 7. Germline V gives CDR1 SNHLY, CDR2 FYNNEI. In DNA form, the CDR3 reads TGTGCCAGCAGGGACAGGGAAAGGGGTCAGCCCCAGCATTTT. Translating it yields CASRDRERGQPQHF.

The rearrangement links TRBV10-3 to TRBJ1-1; TRBD1 matches 7 bases. This CDR3 has 14 amino acids. Germline V gives CDR1 ENHRY, CDR2 SYGVKD. Trimming removed 5 bases from V and 0 bases from J; junction bases left unmatched: 3. The CDR3 nucleotides read TGTGCCATCAGTAAGACAGGGATGAACACTGAAGCTTTCTTT. Residues: CAISKTGMNTEAFF.

The gene calls are TRBV4-3 and TRBJ1-4, with D possibly matching TRBD1 (5 bases). In germline, CDR1 is LGHNA, CDR2 YSLEER. With 0 bases removed from V and 8 bases from J, the gap between germline ends came to 10 bases. This CDR3 spans 14 amino acids. The CDR3 region has the DNA TGCGCCAGCAGCCAAGAGGGCCGGGGGGAAAAACTGTTTTTT. Translated: CASSQEGRGEKLFF.

V gene TRBV20-1 combines with J gene TRBJ2-3, with 7 bases identical to TRBD1. CDR3 length equals 11 residues. The V gene's germline CDR1 is DFQATT and CDR2 SNEGSKA (reference sequence). J was trimmed by 6 bases and V by 6 bases; bases with no gene match: 3. CDR3 sequence: CSARGRDTQYF. As DNA, the CDR3 is TGCAGTGCAAGGGGGCGTGATACGCAGTATTTT.

The chain has TRBV7-2 and TRBJ1-2; the D is unclear. Trimming stripped 5 bases from V and 1 base from J, with 11 bases between. There are 14 residues in the CDR3. Germline V gene lookup returns CDR1 SGHTA and CDR2 FQGNSA. In DNA, the CDR3 is TGTGCCAGCAGCGTAGGGCGGGTTAACTATGGCTACACCTTC. It encodes CASSVGRVNYGYTF.

In the case of this clone: One end of the junction varies from germline; a read error may be responsible. This rearrangement joins TRBV7-7 to TRBJ2-6; D is possibly TRBD1 (6 bases). Germline assignment: CDR1 SSHAT and CDR2 FNYEAQ (reference sequence). The CDR3 is 16 amino acids. DNA of the CDR3: TGTGCTAGCAGCCCAACAGGGTTCGGTGGGGCCAACGTCCTGACTTTC. Protein sequence: CASSPTGFGGANVLTF.

This chain connects TRBV9 to TRBJ1-2; no reliable D call. V was cut by 0 bases and J by 4 bases, with 10 bases left in between. The CDR3 spans 14 residues. Germline V gene data show CDR1 as SGDLS and CDR2 as YYNGEE. CDR3 sequence (DNA): TGTGCCAGCAGCGTAGGTCCTGCGTCCTATGGCTACACCTTC. It is translated as CASSVGPASYGYTF.

The CDR3 here is CATSRGAAGAGYQETQYF. CDR3 in DNA: TGTGCCACCAGCAGAGGGGCCGCGGGGGCGGGGTACCAAGAGACCCAGTACTTC. The chain recombines TRBV15 with TRBJ2-5; a weak D match, TRBD2 (7 bases). The germline CDR1 and CDR2 sequences are LNHNV and YYDKDF (reference sequence). The ends were cut back, 1 base at V and 0 bases at J, with 18 bases in the middle. This CDR3 is 18 amino acids long.

The chain recombines TRBV27 with TRBJ2-7; D is possibly TRBD1 (6 bases). The ends were cut back, 7 bases at V and 13 bases at J, with 11 bases in the middle. Germline CDR1 and CDR2: MNHEY and SMNVEV (reference sequence). The CDR3 loop spans 9 amino acids. The CDR3 region has the DNA TGTGCCAGCAACGGACAGCCCTACTTC. It translates to CASNGQPYF.